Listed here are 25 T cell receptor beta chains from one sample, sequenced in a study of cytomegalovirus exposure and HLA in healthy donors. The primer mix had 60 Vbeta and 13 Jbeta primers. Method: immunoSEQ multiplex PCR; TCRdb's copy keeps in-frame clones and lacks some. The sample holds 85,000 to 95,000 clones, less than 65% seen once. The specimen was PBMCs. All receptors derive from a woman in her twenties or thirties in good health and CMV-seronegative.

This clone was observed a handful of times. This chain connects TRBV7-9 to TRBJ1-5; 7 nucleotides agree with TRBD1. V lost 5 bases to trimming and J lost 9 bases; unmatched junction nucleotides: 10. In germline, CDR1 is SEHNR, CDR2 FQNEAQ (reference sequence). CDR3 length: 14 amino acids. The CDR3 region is CASSLGQALGPQHF. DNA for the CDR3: TGTGCCAGCAGCCTCGGACAGGCCCTCGGGCCCCAGCATTTT.

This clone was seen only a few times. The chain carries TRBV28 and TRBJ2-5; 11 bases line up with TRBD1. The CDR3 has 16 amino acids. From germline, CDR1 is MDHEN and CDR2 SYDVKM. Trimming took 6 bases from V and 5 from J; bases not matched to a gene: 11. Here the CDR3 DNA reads TGTGCCAGCAGATCTTTTCGGGACAGGGGGACGGAGACCCAGTACTTC. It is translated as CASRSFRDRGTETQYF.

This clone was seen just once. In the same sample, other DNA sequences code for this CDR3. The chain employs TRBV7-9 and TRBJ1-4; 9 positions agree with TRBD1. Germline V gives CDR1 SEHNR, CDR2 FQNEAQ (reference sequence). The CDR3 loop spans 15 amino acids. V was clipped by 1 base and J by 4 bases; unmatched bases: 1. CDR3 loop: CASSLGDRDNEKLFF. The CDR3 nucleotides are TGTGCCAGCAGCTTAGGGGACAGGGATAATGAAAAACTGTTTTTT.

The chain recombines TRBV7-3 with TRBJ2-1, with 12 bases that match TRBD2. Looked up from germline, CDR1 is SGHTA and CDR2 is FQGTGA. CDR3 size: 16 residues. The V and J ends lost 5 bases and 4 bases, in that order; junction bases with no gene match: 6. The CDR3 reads CASSPAGLAGYNEQFF. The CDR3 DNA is TGTGCCAGCAGCCCGGCCGGACTAGCGGGGTACAATGAGCAGTTCTTC.

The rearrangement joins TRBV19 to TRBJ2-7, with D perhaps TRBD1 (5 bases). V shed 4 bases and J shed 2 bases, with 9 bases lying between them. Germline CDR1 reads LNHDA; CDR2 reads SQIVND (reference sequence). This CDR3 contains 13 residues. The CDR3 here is CASSRTQTYEQYF. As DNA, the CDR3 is TGTGCCAGTAGTAGGACACAAACCTACGAGCAGTACTTC.

In DNA form, the CDR3 reads TGTGCTAGTGGTTTGGGACTAGCGAACACCGGGGAGCTGTTTTTT. This translates into CASGLGLANTGELFF. The gene calls are TRBV12-5 and TRBJ2-2; D is perhaps TRBD2 (6 bases). Trimming cost V 1 base and J 0 bases, with 6 bases left between them. CDR1 LGHNT and CDR2 FRNRAP come from the germline V gene. CDR3 length: 15 residues.

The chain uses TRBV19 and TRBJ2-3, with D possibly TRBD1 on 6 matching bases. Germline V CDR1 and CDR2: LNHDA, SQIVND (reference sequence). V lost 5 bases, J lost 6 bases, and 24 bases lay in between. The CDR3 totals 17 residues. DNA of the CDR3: TGTGCCAGTAGTCCCTCACCAGGGGTGTTGGGTAGTGATACGCAGTATTTT. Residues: CASSPSPGVLGSDTQYF.

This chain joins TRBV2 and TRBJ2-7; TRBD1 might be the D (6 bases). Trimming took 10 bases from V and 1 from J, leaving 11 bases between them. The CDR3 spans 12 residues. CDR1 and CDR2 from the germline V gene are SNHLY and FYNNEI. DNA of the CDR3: TGTGCCAAAGGACAGTTATCCTACGAGCAGTACTTC. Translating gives CAKGQLSYEQYF.

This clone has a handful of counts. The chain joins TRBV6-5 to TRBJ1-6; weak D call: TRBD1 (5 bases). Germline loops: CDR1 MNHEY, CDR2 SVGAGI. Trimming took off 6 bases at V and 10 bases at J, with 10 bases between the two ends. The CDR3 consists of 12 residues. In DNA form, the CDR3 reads TGTGCCAGCAGAGCCCGGGGGTCACCCCTCCACTTT. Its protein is CASRARGSPLHF.

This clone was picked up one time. CDR3 DNA sequence: TGCAGCGTTGAGTTCGGGGGGGGTCAGCCCCAGCATTTT. Its translation: CSVEFGGGQPQHF. The chain combines TRBV29-1 with TRBJ1-5; possibly TRBD1 for D (5 bases). Germline-derived CDR1 and CDR2 are SQVTM and ANQGSEA. The CDR3 contains 13 residues. Trimming left V 3 bases short and J 6 bases short, with 12 bases between.

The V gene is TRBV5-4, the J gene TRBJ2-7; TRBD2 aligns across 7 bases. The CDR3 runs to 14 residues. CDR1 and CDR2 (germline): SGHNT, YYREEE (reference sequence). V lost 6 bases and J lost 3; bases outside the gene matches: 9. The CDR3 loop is CASNKAGSYYEQYF. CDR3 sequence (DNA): TGTGCCAGCAACAAAGCGGGATCGTACTACGAGCAGTACTTC.

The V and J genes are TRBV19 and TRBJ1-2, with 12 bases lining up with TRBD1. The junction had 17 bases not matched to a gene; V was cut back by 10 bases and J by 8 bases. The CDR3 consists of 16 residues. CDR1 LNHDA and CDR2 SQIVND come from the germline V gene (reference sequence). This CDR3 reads CAIWVGQGALVEGYTF. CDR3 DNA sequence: TGTGCCATCTGGGTGGGACAGGGGGCACTGGTGGAGGGCTACACCTTC.

The CDR3 nucleotides are TGTGCCAGCAGCGCCGGGACCAAAAACATTCAGTACTTC. It specifies CASSAGTKNIQYF. V gene TRBV5-6 combines with J gene TRBJ2-4, with D perhaps TRBD2 (5 bases). CDR1 and CDR2 from the germline V gene are SGHDT and YYEEEE. The CDR3 loop spans 13 amino acids. V was cut by 4 bases and J by 2 bases, with 7 bases left in between.

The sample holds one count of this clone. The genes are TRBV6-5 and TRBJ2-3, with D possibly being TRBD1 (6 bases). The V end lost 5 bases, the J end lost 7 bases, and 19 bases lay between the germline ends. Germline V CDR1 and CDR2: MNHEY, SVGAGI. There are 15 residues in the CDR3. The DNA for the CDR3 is TGTGCCAGCAGTCCTGGGGGAACAGGGCAAAATACGCAGTATTTT. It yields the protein CASSPGGTGQNTQYF.

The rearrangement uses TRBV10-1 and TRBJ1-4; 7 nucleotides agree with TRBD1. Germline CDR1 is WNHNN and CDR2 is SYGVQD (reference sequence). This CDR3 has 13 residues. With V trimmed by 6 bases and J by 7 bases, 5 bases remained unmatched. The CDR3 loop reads CASRAGTAEKLFF. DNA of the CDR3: TGCGCCAGCAGAGCCGGGACAGCTGAAAAACTGTTTTTT.

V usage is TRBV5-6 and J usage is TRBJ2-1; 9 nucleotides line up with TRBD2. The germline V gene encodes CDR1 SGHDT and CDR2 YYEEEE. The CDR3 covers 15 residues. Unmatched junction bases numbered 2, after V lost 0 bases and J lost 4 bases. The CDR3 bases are TGTGCCAGCAGCTTGGGAGCGGGAGGTTACAATGAGCAGTTCTTC. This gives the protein CASSLGAGGYNEQFF.

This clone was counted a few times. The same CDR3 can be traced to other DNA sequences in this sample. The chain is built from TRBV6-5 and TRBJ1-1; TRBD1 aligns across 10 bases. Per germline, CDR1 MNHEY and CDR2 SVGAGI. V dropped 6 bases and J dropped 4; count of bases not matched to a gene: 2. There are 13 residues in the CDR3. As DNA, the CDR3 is TGTGCCAGCAGAGGACAGGGGGGCACTGAAGCTTTCTTT. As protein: CASRGQGGTEAFF.

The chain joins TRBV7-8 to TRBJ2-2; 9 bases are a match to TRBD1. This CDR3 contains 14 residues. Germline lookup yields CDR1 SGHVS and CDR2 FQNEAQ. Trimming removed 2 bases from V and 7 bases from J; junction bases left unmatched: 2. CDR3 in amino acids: CASSLRDRDGELFF. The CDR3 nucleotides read TGTGCCAGCAGCTTAAGGGACAGGGACGGGGAGCTGTTTTTT. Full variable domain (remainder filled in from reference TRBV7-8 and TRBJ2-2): GAGVSQSPRYKVAKRGQDVALRCDPISGHVSLFWYQQALGQGPEFLTYFQNEAQLDKSGLPSDRFFAERPEGSVSTLKIQRTQQEDSAVYLCASSLRDRDGELFFGEGSRLTVL.

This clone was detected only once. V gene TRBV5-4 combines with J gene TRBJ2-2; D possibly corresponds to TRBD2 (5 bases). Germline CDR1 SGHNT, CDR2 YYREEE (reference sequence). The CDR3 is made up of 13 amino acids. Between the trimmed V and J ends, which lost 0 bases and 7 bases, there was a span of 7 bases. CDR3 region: CASSLVGVGELFF. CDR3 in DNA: TGTGCCAGCAGCTTGGTGGGAGTCGGGGAGCTGTTTTTT.

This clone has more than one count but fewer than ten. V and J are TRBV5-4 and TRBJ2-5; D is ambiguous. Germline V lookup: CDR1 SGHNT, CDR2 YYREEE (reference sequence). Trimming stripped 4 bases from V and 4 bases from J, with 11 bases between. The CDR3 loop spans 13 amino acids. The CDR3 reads CASSGSPGETQYF. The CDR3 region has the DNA TGTGCCAGCAGCGGTTCCCCCGGAGAGACCCAGTACTTC.

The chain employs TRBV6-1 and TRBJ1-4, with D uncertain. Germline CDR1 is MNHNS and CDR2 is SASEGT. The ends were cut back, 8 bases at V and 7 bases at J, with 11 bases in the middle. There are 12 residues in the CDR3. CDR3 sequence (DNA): TGTGCCAGCTCCCCAGGTGTTGAAAAACTGTTTTTT. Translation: CASSPGVEKLFF.

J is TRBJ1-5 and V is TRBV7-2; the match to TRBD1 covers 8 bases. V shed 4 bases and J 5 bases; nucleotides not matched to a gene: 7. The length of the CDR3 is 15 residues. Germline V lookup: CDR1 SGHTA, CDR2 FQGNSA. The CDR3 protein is CASSSGQGNHQPQHF. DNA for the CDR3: TGTGCCAGCAGCTCTGGACAGGGAAACCATCAGCCCCAGCATTTT.

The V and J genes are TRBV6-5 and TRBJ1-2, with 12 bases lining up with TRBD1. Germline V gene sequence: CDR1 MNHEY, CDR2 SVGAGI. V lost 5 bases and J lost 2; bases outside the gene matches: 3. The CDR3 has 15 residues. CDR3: CASSPGTGGNYGYTF. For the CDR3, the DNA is TGTGCCAGCAGTCCCGGGACAGGGGGCAACTATGGCTACACCTTC.

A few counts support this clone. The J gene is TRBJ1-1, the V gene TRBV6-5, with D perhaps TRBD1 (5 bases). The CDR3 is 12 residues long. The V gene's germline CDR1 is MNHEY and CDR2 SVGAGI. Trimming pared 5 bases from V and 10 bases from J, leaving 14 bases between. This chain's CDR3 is CASSTPWGVAFF. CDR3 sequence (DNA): TGTGCCAGCAGTACCCCCTGGGGGGTAGCTTTCTTT.

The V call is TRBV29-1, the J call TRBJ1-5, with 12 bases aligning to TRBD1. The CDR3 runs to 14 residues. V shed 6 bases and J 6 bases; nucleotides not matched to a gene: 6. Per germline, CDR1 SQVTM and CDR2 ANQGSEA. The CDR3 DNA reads TGCAGCGTCGCCGGGACAGGGGGCTCTCAGCCCCAGCATTTT. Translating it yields CSVAGTGGSQPQHF. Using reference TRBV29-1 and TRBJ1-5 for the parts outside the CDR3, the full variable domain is SAVISQKPSRDICQRGTSLTIQCQVDSQVTMMFWYRQQPGQSLTLIATANQGSEATYESGFVIDKFPISRPNLTFSTLTVSNMSPEDSSIYLCSVAGTGGSQPQHFGDGTRLSIL.